This is a list of T cell receptor beta chains from one sample in a study of blood T cells in healthy people across ages. TCRdb redid the calling of the 5' RACE reads with MiXCR, one entry per CDR3 protein. The table records roughly 800,000 distinct CDR3 sequences, 58% of them present only once. Sample: blood. The receptors originated from a man aged 25 to 45 in good health. CDR3s include the opening cysteine and the closing phenylalanine or tryptophan. Fields, in order: V gene, J gene, D gene, clone size, CDR3 DNA, CDR3 protein. The D gene is left open where the match is weak. Rows may omit the clone size; those that give it use once, few, many or a size class.

V gene: TRBV5-1; J gene: TRBJ2-7; D gene: TRBD2; clone size: NA; CDR3 DNA: TGCGCCAGCAGCTTGGCCCAATCGACGGGACTAGCGGGAGCGATAACCTACGAGCAGTACTTC; CDR3 protein: CASSLAQSTGLAGAITYEQYF
V gene: TRBV7-9; J gene: TRBJ2-1; D gene: TRBD2; clone size: NA; CDR3 DNA: TGTGCCAGCAGCTTTTTGGGACTAGCGGGGGGCCCTAGCTCCTACAATGAGCAGTTCTTC; CDR3 protein: CASSFLGLAGGPSSYNEQFF
V gene: TRBV20-1; J gene: TRBJ2-1; D gene: TRBD2; clone size: NA; CDR3 DNA: TGCAGTTCCGGGACTAGCGTCGGCAATGAGCAGTTCTTC; CDR3 protein: CSSGTSVGNEQFF
V gene: TRBV7-9; J gene: TRBJ2-1; D gene: TRBD2; clone size: NA; CDR3 DNA: TGTGCCACCGAGATCGGGACTAGCAGAAACAATGAGCAGTTCTTC; CDR3 protein: CATEIGTSRNNEQFF
V gene: TRBV28; J gene: TRBJ2-1; D gene: NA; clone size: NA; CDR3 DNA: TGTGCCAGCAGTTTGAGTGCGGAGCAGTTCTTC; CDR3 protein: CASSLSAEQFF
V gene: TRBV27; J gene: TRBJ2-4; D gene: NA; clone size: NA; CDR3 DNA: TGTGCCAGCAGCTGGGGGAAAACGGGGACACTGGCAAACATTCAGTACTTC; CDR3 protein: CASSWGKTGTLANIQYF
V gene: TRBV29-1; J gene: TRBJ1-2; D gene: NA; clone size: NA; CDR3 DNA: TGCAGCGGTGGGGTCAGCTATGGCTACACCTTC; CDR3 protein: CSGGVSYGYTF
V gene: TRBV7-2; J gene: TRBJ2-5; D gene: NA; clone size: NA; CDR3 DNA: TGTGCCAGCAGCGTCCTTAGGAGGGAGACCCAGTACTTC; CDR3 protein: CASSVLRRETQYF
V gene: TRBV20-1; J gene: TRBJ1-2; D gene: NA; clone size: NA; CDR3 DNA: TGCAGTGCTAGAGAGGTGGAGAGCAGTGGCTACACCTTC; CDR3 protein: CSAREVESSGYTF
V gene: TRBV7-6; J gene: TRBJ2-5; D gene: NA; clone size: few; CDR3 DNA: TGTGCCAGCAGCTTAGCCCCGGGAGCAAAGAGGACCCAGTACTTC; CDR3 protein: CASSLAPGAKRTQYF
V gene: TRBV10-3; J gene: TRBJ2-1; D gene: TRBD1; clone size: NA; CDR3 DNA: TGTGCCATCACCAGAGACAGGGACAATGAGCAGTTCTTC; CDR3 protein: CAITRDRDNEQFF
V gene: TRBV7-8; J gene: TRBJ2-3; D gene: TRBD1; clone size: NA; CDR3 DNA: TGTGCCAGCAGCTTGGAAAAGACAGGGGTATCCACAGATACGCAGTATTTT; CDR3 protein: CASSLEKTGVSTDTQYF
V gene: TRBV27; J gene: TRBJ2-1; D gene: NA; clone size: NA; CDR3 DNA: TGTGCCACCCAGCAGGGGAATTACAATGAGCAGTTCTTC; CDR3 protein: CATQQGNYNEQFF
V gene: TRBV29-1; J gene: TRBJ2-3; D gene: TRBD1; clone size: NA; CDR3 DNA: TGCAGCGTCCTACCGGGCAGGGGGCCGAGGGATACGCAGTATTTT; CDR3 protein: CSVLPGRGPRDTQYF
V gene: TRBV6-2/TRBV6-3; J gene: TRBJ2-1; D gene: TRBD2; clone size: NA; CDR3 DNA: TGTGCCAGCAGTCCCGGGACTAGCCTCTCCAATGAGCAGTTCTTC; CDR3 protein: CASSPGTSLSNEQFF
V gene: TRBV4-2; J gene: TRBJ2-7; D gene: TRBD2; clone size: NA; CDR3 DNA: TGTGCCAGCAGCCAAGAAAGGAGGGGAGCGGGAACTAACTACGAGCAGTACTTC; CDR3 protein: CASSQERRGAGTNYEQYF
V gene: TRBV12-3/TRBV12-4; J gene: TRBJ1-4; D gene: NA; clone size: once; CDR3 DNA: TGTGCCAGCAGTTTCGCGGGGGGGACTAATGAAAAACTGTTTTTT; CDR3 protein: CASSFAGGTNEKLFF
V gene: TRBV4-3; J gene: TRBJ2-3; D gene: NA; clone size: once; CDR3 DNA: TGCGCCAGCAGCCAAGATAAAAGGACGACCGGTACGCAGTATTTT; CDR3 protein: CASSQDKRTTGTQYF
V gene: TRBV20-1; J gene: TRBJ2-7; D gene: TRBD2; clone size: once; CDR3 DNA: TGCAGTGCTAGAGATTCGCGGGAGAGCGAGCAGTACTTC; CDR3 protein: CSARDSRESEQYF
V gene: TRBV10-3; J gene: TRBJ2-7; D gene: TRBD2; clone size: few; CDR3 DNA: TGTGCCATCGGACTAGCGGGGCCTAACGAGCAGTACTTC; CDR3 protein: CAIGLAGPNEQYF
V gene: TRBV7-9; J gene: TRBJ2-3; D gene: TRBD2; clone size: NA; CDR3 DNA: TGTGCCAGCAGCTTAGGCGAGGGACTAGCGGTACTCACAGATACGCAGTATTTT; CDR3 protein: CASSLGEGLAVLTDTQYF
V gene: TRBV12-3/TRBV12-4; J gene: TRBJ2-5; D gene: NA; clone size: NA; CDR3 DNA: TGTGCCAGCAGAGGTCAGACCTCCTCCGCGGGAGAGACCCAGTACTTC; CDR3 protein: CASRGQTSSAGETQYF
V gene: TRBV10-3; J gene: TRBJ1-2; D gene: TRBD1; clone size: NA; CDR3 DNA: TGTGCCATCAGCCTAGCCGGACCGGGACAGGGGTCTGGCTACACCTTC; CDR3 protein: CAISLAGPGQGSGYTF
V gene: TRBV11-2; J gene: TRBJ2-7; D gene: TRBD2; clone size: NA; CDR3 DNA: TGTGCCAGCAGCTTCTATAGCGGGGGGCGAGGCGAGCAGTACTTC; CDR3 protein: CASSFYSGGRGEQYF
V gene: TRBV13; J gene: TRBJ2-7; D gene: NA; clone size: few; CDR3 DNA: TGTGCCAGCAGCTTTGTCTCCTACGAGCAGTACTTC; CDR3 protein: CASSFVSYEQYF
V gene: TRBV11-2; J gene: TRBJ2-7; D gene: TRBD2; clone size: few; CDR3 DNA: TGTGCCAGCAGCTCGTTAGCGGGTCTCGAGCAGTACTTC; CDR3 protein: CASSSLAGLEQYF
V gene: TRBV29-1; J gene: TRBJ1-1; D gene: NA; clone size: NA; CDR3 DNA: TGCAGCGTTGACGGGACACAGAACACTGAAGCTTTCTTT; CDR3 protein: CSVDGTQNTEAFF
V gene: TRBV6-2/TRBV6-3; J gene: TRBJ2-5; D gene: TRBD2; clone size: few; CDR3 DNA: TGTGCCAGCAGTTATCGGACTAGCGGGGGGTCGTGGGAGACCCAGTACTTC; CDR3 protein: CASSYRTSGGSWETQYF
V gene: TRBV9; J gene: TRBJ1-1; D gene: NA; clone size: NA; CDR3 DNA: TGTGCCAGCAGCGTAGGGCAAAGATCTAGCGGACCTGAAGCTTTCTTT; CDR3 protein: CASSVGQRSSGPEAFF
V gene: TRBV20-1; J gene: TRBJ1-4; D gene: NA; clone size: NA; CDR3 DNA: TGCAGGGCTATATCGCCACAGGCCGTAAATGAAAAACTGTTTTTT; CDR3 protein: CRAISPQAVNEKLFF
V gene: TRBV7-2; J gene: TRBJ2-5; D gene: NA; clone size: NA; CDR3 DNA: TGTGCCAGCAGCTTAGGGTTCCGGGCCGATGAGCAGTACTTC; CDR3 protein: CASSLGFRADEQYF
V gene: TRBV7-2; J gene: TRBJ2-4; D gene: TRBD2; clone size: once; CDR3 DNA: TGTGCCAGCAGCCTTACCAGCGGGAGTGGGGAGCGGTACTTC; CDR3 protein: CASSLTSGSGERYF
V gene: TRBV10-3; J gene: TRBJ2-3; D gene: TRBD2; clone size: NA; CDR3 DNA: TGTGCCATCAGTGACCTAGCGGGAGGGGACGCAGATACGCAGTATTTT; CDR3 protein: CAISDLAGGDADTQYF
V gene: TRBV15; J gene: TRBJ1-2; D gene: NA; clone size: NA; CDR3 DNA: TGTGCCACCAGCAGAAGGACTGCCCAGGGAGATGGCTACACCTTC; CDR3 protein: CATSRRTAQGDGYTF
V gene: TRBV5-8; J gene: TRBJ2-1; D gene: TRBD1; clone size: NA; CDR3 DNA: TGTGCCAGCGGGACAGGGAGCTCCTACAATGAGCAGTTCTTC; CDR3 protein: CASGTGSSYNEQFF
V gene: TRBV12-3/TRBV12-4; J gene: TRBJ2-7; D gene: NA; clone size: NA; CDR3 DNA: TGTGCCAGCAGTTTTCCGAGTGCTGGGTCCTACGAGCAGTACTTC; CDR3 protein: CASSFPSAGSYEQYF
V gene: TRBV7-2; J gene: TRBJ2-3; D gene: TRBD2; clone size: NA; CDR3 DNA: TGTGCCAGCACCGTAGCGGGAGTGAGCACAGATACGCAGTATTTT; CDR3 protein: CASTVAGVSTDTQYF
V gene: TRBV20-1; J gene: TRBJ2-7; D gene: NA; clone size: NA; CDR3 DNA: TGCAGTGCTAGTTTGAGGACAGCCTACGAGCAGTACTTC; CDR3 protein: CSASLRTAYEQYF
V gene: TRBV7-3; J gene: TRBJ2-7; D gene: TRBD2; clone size: NA; CDR3 DNA: TGTGCCAGCAGCTTAACAGCGGGACCCCCCTACGAGCAGTACTTC; CDR3 protein: CASSLTAGPPYEQYF
V gene: TRBV5-1; J gene: TRBJ1-5; D gene: NA; clone size: NA; CDR3 DNA: TGCGCCAGCAGTTGTAGCAATCAGCCCCAGCATTTT; CDR3 protein: CASSCSNQPQHF
V gene: TRBV4-2; J gene: TRBJ2-1; D gene: TRBD1; clone size: NA; CDR3 DNA: TGTGCCAGCAGCCAAGAAGGGGGCAGGGCCGGCTACAATGAGCAGTTCTTC; CDR3 protein: CASSQEGGRAGYNEQFF
V gene: TRBV3-1; J gene: TRBJ2-2; D gene: NA; clone size: NA; CDR3 DNA: TGTGCCAGCAGCCAAGATAGGAGGGGGCACGGGGAGCTGTTTTTT; CDR3 protein: CASSQDRRGHGELFF
V gene: TRBV11-1; J gene: TRBJ2-1; D gene: NA; clone size: NA; CDR3 DNA: TGTGCCAGCAGCTTAGTATTGGAATATTACAATGAGCAGTTCTTC; CDR3 protein: CASSLVLEYYNEQFF
V gene: TRBV10-3; J gene: TRBJ2-1; D gene: NA; clone size: few; CDR3 DNA: TGTGCCATCAGTAAGCCCCCCGGGGCAGGGAATGAGCAGTTCTTC; CDR3 protein: CAISKPPGAGNEQFF
V gene: TRBV5-1; J gene: TRBJ2-2; D gene: NA; clone size: NA; CDR3 DNA: TGCGCCAGCCGTAGTGGGGGGCCTTCCGGGGAGCTGTTTTTT; CDR3 protein: CASRSGGPSGELFF
V gene: TRBV20-1; J gene: TRBJ2-3; D gene: NA; clone size: NA; CDR3 DNA: TGCAGTGCTAGCGGGAGAGGGGAGTTGAGCGCAGATACGCAGTATTTT; CDR3 protein: CSASGRGELSADTQYF
V gene: TRBV3-1; J gene: TRBJ2-5; D gene: NA; clone size: NA; CDR3 DNA: TGTGCCAGCAGCCAGAGGGTTAGCGTCCGGGGTGAGCAGTACTTC; CDR3 protein: CASSQRVSVRGEQYF
V gene: TRBV20-1; J gene: TRBJ2-1; D gene: NA; clone size: few; CDR3 DNA: TGCAGTGCCACCCGGGACTCAAGAAATGAGCAGTTCTTC; CDR3 protein: CSATRDSRNEQFF
V gene: TRBV7-9; J gene: TRBJ2-7; D gene: NA; clone size: NA; CDR3 DNA: TGTGCCAGCAGTAATTCCGGGACGGCCTACGAGCAGTACTTC; CDR3 protein: CASSNSGTAYEQYF
V gene: TRBV20-1; J gene: TRBJ2-3; D gene: TRBD2; clone size: NA; CDR3 DNA: TGCAGTGCTAGGGGGGGGAATTCAGATACGCAGTATTTT; CDR3 protein: CSARGGNSDTQYF
V gene: TRBV4-1; J gene: TRBJ2-1; D gene: NA; clone size: NA; CDR3 DNA: TGCGCCAGCAGCCTACACTTGGGTCGGGATGAGCAGTTCTTC; CDR3 protein: CASSLHLGRDEQFF
V gene: TRBV6-2/TRBV6-3; J gene: TRBJ2-1; D gene: NA; clone size: few; CDR3 DNA: TGTGCCAGCAGTTACTCCTTAGGACCCAATGAGCAGTTCTTC; CDR3 protein: CASSYSLGPNEQFF